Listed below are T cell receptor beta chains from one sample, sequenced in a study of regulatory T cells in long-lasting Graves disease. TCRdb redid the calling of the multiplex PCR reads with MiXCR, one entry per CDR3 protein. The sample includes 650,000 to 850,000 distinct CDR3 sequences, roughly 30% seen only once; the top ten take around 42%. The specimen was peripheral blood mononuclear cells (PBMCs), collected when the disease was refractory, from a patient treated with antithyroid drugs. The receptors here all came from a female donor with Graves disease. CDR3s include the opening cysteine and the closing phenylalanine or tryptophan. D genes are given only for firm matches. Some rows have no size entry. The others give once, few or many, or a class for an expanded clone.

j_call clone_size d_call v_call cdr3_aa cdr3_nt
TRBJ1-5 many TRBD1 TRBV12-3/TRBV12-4 CASSLPGQARPQHF TGTGCCAGCAGTTTACCGGGACAGGCCCGACCCCAGCATTTT
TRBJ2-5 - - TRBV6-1 CASRPWSGETQYF TGTGCCAGCAGACCGTGGAGTGGAGAGACCCAGTACTTC
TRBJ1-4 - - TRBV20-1 CSARAVRDTTNEKLFF TGCAGTGCTAGAGCGGTCAGGGACACCACTAATGAAAAACTGTTTTTT
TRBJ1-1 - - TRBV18 CASSPRGADTEAFF TGTGCCAGCTCACCACGGGGCGCAGACACTGAAGCTTTCTTT
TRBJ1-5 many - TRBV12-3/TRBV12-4 CASSERGVFISNQPQHF TGTGCCAGCAGCGAGCGCGGCGTCTTCATTAGCAATCAGCCCCAGCATTTT
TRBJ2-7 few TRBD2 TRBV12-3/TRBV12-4 CASTPGGLAGAFGQYF TGTGCCAGCACCCCTGGAGGCCTAGCGGGGGCCTTTGGGCAGTACTTC
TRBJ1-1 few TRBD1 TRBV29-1 CSVLPMRQGATEAFF TGCAGCGTCCTACCGATGAGGCAGGGGGCCACTGAAGCTTTCTTT
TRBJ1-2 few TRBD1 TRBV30 CAWSNRGRGGYTF TGTGCCTGGAGTAACAGGGGGCGCGGTGGCTACACCTTC
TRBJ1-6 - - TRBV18 CASSPSAGDSPLHF TGTGCCAGCTCACCATCGGCTGGGGATTCACCCCTCCACTTT
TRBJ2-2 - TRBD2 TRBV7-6 CASSLLAGQNGELFF TGTGCCAGCAGCCTACTAGCGGGCCAGAACGGGGAGCTGTTTTTT
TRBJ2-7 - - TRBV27 CASSLSPFYEQYF TGTGCCAGCAGTTTATCCCCCTTTTACGAGCAGTACTTC
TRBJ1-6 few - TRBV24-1 CATSVPGAGNSPLHF TGTGCCACCAGTGTCCCAGGGGCCGGCAATTCACCCCTCCACTTT
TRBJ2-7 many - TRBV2 CASSEARTAYEQYF TGTGCCAGCAGTGAAGCCCGGACAGCTTACGAGCAGTACTTC
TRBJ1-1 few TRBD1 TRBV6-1 CASRQGAGNTEAFF TGTGCCAGCAGACAGGGGGCGGGAAACACTGAAGCTTTCTTT
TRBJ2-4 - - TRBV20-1 CSARDKGGGNIQYF TGCAGTGCTAGAGATAAGGGAGGAGGAAACATTCAGTACTTC
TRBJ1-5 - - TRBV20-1 CSANKQGMGNQPQHF TGCAGTGCTAACAAACAGGGAATGGGAAATCAGCCCCAGCATTTT
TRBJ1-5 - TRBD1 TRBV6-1 CASGDRSNQPQHF TGTGCCAGCGGGGACAGGTCCAATCAGCCCCAGCATTTT